The rows below give T cell receptor beta chains drawn from one sample of a study of blood T cell repertoires in COVID-19. TCRdb's table, derived via immunoSEQ multiplex PCR, lists solely in-frame clones and lacks some. The data hold 150,000 to 200,000 clones, with roughly 90% observed a single time. Sequencing was carried out using PBMCs or T cells enriched from blood (not recorded which). The receptors stem from a woman under 30 who had recovered from COVID-19. Both conserved end residues are part of each CDR3. The D gene is left open where the match is weak. Size values are once, few and many counts, or a class for expanded clones, and some rows have none.

V gene	J gene	clone size	D gene	CDR3 protein	CDR3 DNA
TRBV5-1	TRBJ2-1	once	TRBD1	CASSWGQGNEQFF	TGCGCCAGCAGCTGGGGACAGGGAAATGAGCAGTTCTTC
TRBV2	TRBJ2-7	NA	NA	CASSEGGGTESYEQYF	TGTGCCAGCAGTGAAGGCGGAGGGACAGAGTCCTACGAGCAGTACTTC
TRBV3-1/TRBV3-2	TRBJ1-6	NA	TRBD1	CASSRGTGDRSPLHF	TGTGCCAGCAGCCGAGGGACAGGGGACCGTTCACCCCTCCACTTT
TRBV4-1	TRBJ2-4	NA	TRBD2	CASSFLGEGIQYF	TGCGCCAGCAGCTTCCTGGGGGAGGGCATTCAGTACTTC
TRBV11-2	TRBJ1-1	NA	NA	CASSHIRGPSVGGLF	TGTGCCAGCAGCCATATAAGGGGCCCCTCGGTCGGCGGTCTCTTT
TRBV19	TRBJ1-4	NA	NA	CASRTEGGTNEKLFF	TGTGCCAGTAGAACCGAGGGAGGAACTAATGAAAAACTGTTTTTT
TRBV6-5	TRBJ2-5	NA	TRBD2	CASSPEGLAVETQYF	TGTGCCAGCAGTCCAGAGGGACTAGCGGTAGAGACCCAGTACTTC
TRBV12-3/TRBV12-4	TRBJ2-3	NA	NA	CASSLRDTQYF	TGTGCCAGCAGCTTGAGGGATACGCAGTATTTT
TRBV25-1	TRBJ1-1	once	TRBD1	CASSEYSTGIYEAFF	TGTGCCAGCAGTGAATATTCGACAGGGATCTACGAAGCTTTCTTT
TRBV21-1	TRBJ2-3	NA	NA	CASCHYRVGTDTQYF	TGTGCCAGCTGCCACTACAGGGTTGGCACAGATACGCAGTATTTT
TRBV15	TRBJ1-3	NA	NA	CATSRDGYEDIENTIYF	TGTGCCACCAGCAGAGATGGGTATGAGGATATAGAAAACACCATATATTTT